What follows are 6 T cell receptor beta chains derived from one specimen sequenced in a study of T-cell reconstitution after alpha-beta-depleted transplantation in children (dated by TCRdb to between 2015 and 2016). Libraries were made using PCR. The instrument given in TCRdb is Illumina HiSeq 2500. TCR libraries were prepared with molecular barcoding, using unique molecular identifiers to normalize TCRbeta repertoire quantification. TCRdb redid the processing of the public reads, applying fastp at Q25 and MiXCR, and retained in-frame beta chains. Rows are unified per CDR3 protein, each entry keeping the most common DNA and genes. This sample has 670,000 or so distinct CDR3 sequences in its table, and under 15% of those were observed once. 0.79% of the sample comes from the top ten. This specimen's treatment or condition label, per the study, means: allogeneic hematopoietic cell transplantation with graft depleted of TCRalphabeta T cells and CD19 B cells.

The material was PBMCs, obtained before TCRalphabeta/CD19-depleted stem cell transplant. The receptor source for this set is a girl aged 2-10 years with congenital amegakaryocytic thrombocytopenia, due to receive a stem cell transplant.

This clonotype was seen ten or more times. This rearrangement joins TRBV5-1 to TRBJ2-3, with D tentatively TRBD2 (5 bases). This CDR3 comprises 13 residues. Germline V gene data show CDR1 as SGHRS and CDR2 as YFSETQ. Trimming removed 6 bases from V and 6 bases from J, with 14 bases in between. The CDR3 region is CASKVGAADTQYF. The CDR3 DNA is TGCGCCAGCAAGGTGGGAGCAGCCGATACGCAGTATTTT.

Ten or more counts support this clonotype. At one of its ends the junction is not consistent with the germline gene, which may arise from a read error. This chain joins TRBV12-3 or TRBV12-4 and TRBJ1-3; D is unclear. This CDR3 is built from 14 residues. The CDR3 DNA follows: TGTGCCAGCAGTTTGGGCAGGACTGGTAACACCATATATTTT. This gives the protein CASSLGRTGNTIYF.

This chain uses TRBV12-3 or TRBV12-4 with TRBJ1-3, with no clear D. This CDR3 is 14 amino acids long. V was clipped by 0 bases and J by 4 bases, with 7 bases between them. The CDR3, as DNA: TGTGCCAGCAGTTTAGCGCGGCGCGGAAACACCATATATTTT. Protein sequence: CASSLARRGNTIYF.

The chain recombines TRBV19 with TRBJ2-6, with D uncertain. The CDR3 covers 15 residues. CDR1 and CDR2 (germline): LNHDA, SQIVND (reference sequence). V gave up 3 bases and J gave up 1 base, with 7 bases separating them. CDR3 nucleotide sequence: TGTGCCAGTAGTATTTATGGATCTGGGGCCAACGTCCTGACTTTC. The encoded protein is CASSIYGSGANVLTF.

The CDR3 bases are TGTGCCTGGAGTGGAACCGGGAGGCAATGGGGTCACGAGCAGTACTTC. Amino acid sequence: CAWSGTGRQWGHEQYF. This chain uses TRBV30 with TRBJ2-7; 7 positions match TRBD2. Germline V lookup: CDR1 GTSNPN, CDR2 SVGIG (reference sequence). V gave up 1 base and J gave up 5 bases; unmatched junction bases: 14. CDR3 length: 16 residues.

As to this clonotype: Being one base from a much bigger clone, this may be a read error. The J gene is TRBJ2-1, the V gene TRBV21-1. TRBV21-1 is noted as a pseudogene. The CDR3 sequence is 15 residues long. The CDR3 coding sequence is TGTGCCAGCAGCAAAGCTAGGCCAGACTACAATGGGCAGTTCTTC. Its protein product is CASSKARPDYNGQFF.